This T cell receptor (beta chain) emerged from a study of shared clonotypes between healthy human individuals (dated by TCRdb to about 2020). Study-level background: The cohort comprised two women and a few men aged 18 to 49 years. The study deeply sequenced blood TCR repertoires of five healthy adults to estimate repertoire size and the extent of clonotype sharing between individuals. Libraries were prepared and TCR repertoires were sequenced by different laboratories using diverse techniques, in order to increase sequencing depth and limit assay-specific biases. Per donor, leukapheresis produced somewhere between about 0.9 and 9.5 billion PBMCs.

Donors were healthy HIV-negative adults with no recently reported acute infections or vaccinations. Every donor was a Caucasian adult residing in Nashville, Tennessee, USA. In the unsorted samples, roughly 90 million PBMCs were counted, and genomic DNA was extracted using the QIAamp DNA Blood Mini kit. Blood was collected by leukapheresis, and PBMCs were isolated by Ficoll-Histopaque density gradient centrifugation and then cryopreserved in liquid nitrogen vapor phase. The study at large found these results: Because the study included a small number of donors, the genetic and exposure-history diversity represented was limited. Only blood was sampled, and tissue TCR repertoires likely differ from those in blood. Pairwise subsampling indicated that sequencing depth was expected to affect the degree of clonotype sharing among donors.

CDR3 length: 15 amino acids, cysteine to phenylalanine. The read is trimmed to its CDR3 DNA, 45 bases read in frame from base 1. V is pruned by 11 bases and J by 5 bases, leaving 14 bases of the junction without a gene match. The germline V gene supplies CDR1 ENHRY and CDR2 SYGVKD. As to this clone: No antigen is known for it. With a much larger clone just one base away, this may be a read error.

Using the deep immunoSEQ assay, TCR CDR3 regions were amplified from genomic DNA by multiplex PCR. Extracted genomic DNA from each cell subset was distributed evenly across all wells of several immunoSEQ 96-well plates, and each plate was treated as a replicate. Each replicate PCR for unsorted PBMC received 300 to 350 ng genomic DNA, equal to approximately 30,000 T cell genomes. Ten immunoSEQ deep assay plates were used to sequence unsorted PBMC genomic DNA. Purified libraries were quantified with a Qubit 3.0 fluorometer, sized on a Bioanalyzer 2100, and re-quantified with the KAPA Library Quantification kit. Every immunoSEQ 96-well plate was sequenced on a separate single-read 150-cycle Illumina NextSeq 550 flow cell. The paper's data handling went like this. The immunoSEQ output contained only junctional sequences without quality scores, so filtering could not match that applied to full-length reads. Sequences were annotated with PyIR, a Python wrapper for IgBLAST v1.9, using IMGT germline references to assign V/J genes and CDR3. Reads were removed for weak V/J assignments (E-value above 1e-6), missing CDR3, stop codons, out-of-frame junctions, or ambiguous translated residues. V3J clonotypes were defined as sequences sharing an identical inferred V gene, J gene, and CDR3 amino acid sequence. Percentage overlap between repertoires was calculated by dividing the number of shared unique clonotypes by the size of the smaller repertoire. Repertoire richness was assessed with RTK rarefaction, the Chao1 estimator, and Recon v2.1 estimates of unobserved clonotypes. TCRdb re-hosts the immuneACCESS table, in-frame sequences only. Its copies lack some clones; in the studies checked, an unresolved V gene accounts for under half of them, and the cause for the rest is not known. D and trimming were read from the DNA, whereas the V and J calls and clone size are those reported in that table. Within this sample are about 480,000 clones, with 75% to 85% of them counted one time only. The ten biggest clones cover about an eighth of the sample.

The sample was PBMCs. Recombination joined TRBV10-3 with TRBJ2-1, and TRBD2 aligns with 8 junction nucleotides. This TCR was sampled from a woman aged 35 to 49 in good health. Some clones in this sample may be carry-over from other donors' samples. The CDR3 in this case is CAALSGADFDNEQFF. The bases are TGTGCCGCCCTTAGCGGGGCGGATTTCGACAATGAGCAGTTCTTC.